This T cell receptor beta chain was found in a study of a mutant IDH1 vaccine in newly diagnosed glioma. Study details: With temozolomide cycles, or 4-6 weeks after radiotherapy alone, vaccination was started. Antecedent treatment encompassed radiotherapy, temozolomide, or their combination; the majority received both.

This CDR3 is built from 14 residues. The germline V gene has CDR1 MNHEY and CDR2 SVGAGI. V was trimmed by 4 bases and J by 5 bases, leaving 9 bases between them. As concerns this clone: The antigen remains unidentified.

Time point denoted: week 11, during vaccination. The content of each vaccine dose was 300 ug of mutant IDH1 20-mer peptide, and topical imiquimod accompanied it. Study-level points and caveats: Vaccine-induced responses were seen in 93.3% of patients, spanning several MHC alleles.

Sequenced by immunoSEQ multiplex PCR; TCRdb stores in-frame clones only, minus some. The profile shows around 24,000 clones, around 80% of them singletons. V and J are TRBV6-5 and TRBJ1-6, with unresolved D. The source of this sequence is a man between 35 and 55 years old with glioma. This material consisted of PBMCs, taken from a glioma patient whose treatment included an IDH1 peptide vaccine. The CDR3 here is CASSSRTNNSPLHF. CDR3 bases: TGTGCCAGCAGTTCTCGGACGAATAATTCACCCCTCCACTTT.